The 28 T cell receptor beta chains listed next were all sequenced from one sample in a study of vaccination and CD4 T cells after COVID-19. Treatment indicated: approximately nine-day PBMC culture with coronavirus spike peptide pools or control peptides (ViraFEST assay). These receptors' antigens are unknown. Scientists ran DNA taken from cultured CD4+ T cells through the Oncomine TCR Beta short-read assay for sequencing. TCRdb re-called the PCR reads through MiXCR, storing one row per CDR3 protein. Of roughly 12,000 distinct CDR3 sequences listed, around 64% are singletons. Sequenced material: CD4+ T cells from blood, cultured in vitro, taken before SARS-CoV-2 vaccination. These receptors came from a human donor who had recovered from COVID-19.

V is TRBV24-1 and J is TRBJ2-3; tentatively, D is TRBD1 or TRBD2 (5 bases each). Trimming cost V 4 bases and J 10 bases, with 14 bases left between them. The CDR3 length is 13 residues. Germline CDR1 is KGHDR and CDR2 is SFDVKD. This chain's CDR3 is CATSETPLGAQYF. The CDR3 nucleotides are TGTGCCACCAGTGAGACCCCCTTGGGGGCGCAGTATTTT.

CDR3 nucleotide sequence: TGTGCCAGTAGGAGAAACGGATTGGGCAATCAGCCCCAGCATTTT. Translating gives CASRRNGLGNQPQHF. The rearrangement links TRBV19 to TRBJ1-5; D not resolved. Germline V CDR1 and CDR2: LNHDA, SQIVND (reference sequence). CDR3 length: 15 residues. The V gene lost 6 bases and the J gene lost 2 bases, with 14 bases spanning the gap. Looking up the rest from reference TRBV19 and TRBJ1-5 gives the full variable domain: DGGITQSPKYLFRKEGQNVTLSCEQNLNHDAMYWYRQDPGQGLRLIYYSQIVNDFQKGDIAEGYSVSREKKESFPLTVTSAQKNPTAFYLCASRRNGLGNQPQHFGDGTRLSIL.

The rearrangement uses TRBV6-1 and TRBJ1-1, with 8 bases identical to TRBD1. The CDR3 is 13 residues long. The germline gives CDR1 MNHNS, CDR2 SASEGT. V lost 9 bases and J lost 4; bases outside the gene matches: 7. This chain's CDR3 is CASGQGASTEAFF. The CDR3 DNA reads TGTGCCAGTGGACAGGGTGCGAGCACTGAAGCTTTCTTT.

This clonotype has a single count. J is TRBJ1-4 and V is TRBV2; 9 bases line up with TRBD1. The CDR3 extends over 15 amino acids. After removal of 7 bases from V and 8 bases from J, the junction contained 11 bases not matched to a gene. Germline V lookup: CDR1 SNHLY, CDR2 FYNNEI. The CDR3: CASTQSGQGLEKLFF. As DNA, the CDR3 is TGTGCCAGCACTCAAAGTGGACAGGGGTTGGAAAAACTGTTTTTT.

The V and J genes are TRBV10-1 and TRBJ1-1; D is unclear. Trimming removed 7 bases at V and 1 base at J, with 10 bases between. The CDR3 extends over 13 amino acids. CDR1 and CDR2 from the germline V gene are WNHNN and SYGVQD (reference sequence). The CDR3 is CASKLDGNTEAFF. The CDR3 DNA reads TGCGCCAGCAAATTGGACGGGAACACTGAAGCTTTCTTT.

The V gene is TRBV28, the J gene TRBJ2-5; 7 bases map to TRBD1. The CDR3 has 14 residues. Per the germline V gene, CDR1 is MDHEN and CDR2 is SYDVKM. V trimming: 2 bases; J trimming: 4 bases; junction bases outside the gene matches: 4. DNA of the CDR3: TGTGCCAGCAGTTTAGTTCCAGGGGGAGAGACCCAGTACTTC. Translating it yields CASSLVPGGETQYF.

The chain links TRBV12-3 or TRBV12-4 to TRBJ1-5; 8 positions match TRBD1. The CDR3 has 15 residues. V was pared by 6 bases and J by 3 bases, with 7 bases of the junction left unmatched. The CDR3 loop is CASSQTTGANQPQHF. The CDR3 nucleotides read TGTGCCAGCAGCCAGACGACAGGGGCCAATCAGCCCCAGCATTTT.

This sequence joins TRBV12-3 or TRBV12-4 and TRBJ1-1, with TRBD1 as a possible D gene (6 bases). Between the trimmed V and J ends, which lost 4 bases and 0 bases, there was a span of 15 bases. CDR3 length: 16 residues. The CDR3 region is CASSSPQGPLNTEAFF. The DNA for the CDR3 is TGTGCCAGCAGTTCTCCGCAGGGGCCCTTGAACACTGAAGCTTTCTTT.

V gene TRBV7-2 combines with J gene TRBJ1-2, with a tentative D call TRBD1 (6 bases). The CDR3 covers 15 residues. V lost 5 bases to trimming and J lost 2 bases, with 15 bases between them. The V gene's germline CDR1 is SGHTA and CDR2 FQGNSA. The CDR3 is CASSQNRATNYGYTF. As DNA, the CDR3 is TGTGCCAGCAGCCAAAACAGGGCTACCAACTATGGCTACACCTTC.

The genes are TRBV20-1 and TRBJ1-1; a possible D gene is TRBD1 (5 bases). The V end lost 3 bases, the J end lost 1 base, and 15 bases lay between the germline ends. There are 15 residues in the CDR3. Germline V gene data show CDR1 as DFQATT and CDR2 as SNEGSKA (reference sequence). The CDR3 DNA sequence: TGCAGTGCTAGCTCTCCCTTGACAGCGAACACTGAAGCTTTCTTT. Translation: CSASSPLTANTEAFF.

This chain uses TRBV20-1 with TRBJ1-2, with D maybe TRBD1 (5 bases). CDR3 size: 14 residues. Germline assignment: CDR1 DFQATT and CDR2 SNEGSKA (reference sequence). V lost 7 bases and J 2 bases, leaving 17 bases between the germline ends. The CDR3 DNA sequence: TGCAGTGGGACATACATGGGTGGAAACTATGGCTACACCTTC. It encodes CSGTYMGGNYGYTF.

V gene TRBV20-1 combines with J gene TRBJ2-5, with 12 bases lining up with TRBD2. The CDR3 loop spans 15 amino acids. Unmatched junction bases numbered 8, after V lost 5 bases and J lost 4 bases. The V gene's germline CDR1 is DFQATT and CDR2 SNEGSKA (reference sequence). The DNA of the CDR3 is TGCAGTGCTCCTCGACTAGCGGGAGACGGAGAGACCCAGTACTTC. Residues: CSAPRLAGDGETQYF.

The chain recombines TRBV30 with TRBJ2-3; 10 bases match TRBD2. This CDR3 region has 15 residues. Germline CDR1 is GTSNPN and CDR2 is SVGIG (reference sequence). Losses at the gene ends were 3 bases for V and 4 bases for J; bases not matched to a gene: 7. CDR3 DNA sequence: TGTGCCTGGAGACGTCTAGCGGGAGTCTCAGATACGCAGTATTTT. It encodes CAWRRLAGVSDTQYF. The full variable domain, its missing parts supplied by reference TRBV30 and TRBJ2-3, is SQTIHQWPATLVQPVGSPLSLECTVEGTSNPNLYWYRQAAGRGLQLLFYSVGIGQISSEVPQNLSASRPQDRQFILSSKKLLLSDSGFYLCAWRRLAGVSDTQYFGPGTRLTVL.

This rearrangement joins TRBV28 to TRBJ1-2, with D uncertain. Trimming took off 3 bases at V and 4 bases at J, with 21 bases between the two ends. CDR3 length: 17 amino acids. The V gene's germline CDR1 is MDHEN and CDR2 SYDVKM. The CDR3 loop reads CASSFYVSYAGSYGYTF. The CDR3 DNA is TGTGCCAGCAGTTTCTACGTGTCCTATGCGGGGAGCTATGGCTACACCTTC.

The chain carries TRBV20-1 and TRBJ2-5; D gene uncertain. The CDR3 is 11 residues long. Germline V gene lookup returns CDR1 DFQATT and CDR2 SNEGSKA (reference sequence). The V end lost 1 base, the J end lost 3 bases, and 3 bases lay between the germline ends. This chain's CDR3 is CSARVEETQYF. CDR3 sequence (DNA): TGCAGTGCTAGAGTAGAAGAGACCCAGTACTTC.

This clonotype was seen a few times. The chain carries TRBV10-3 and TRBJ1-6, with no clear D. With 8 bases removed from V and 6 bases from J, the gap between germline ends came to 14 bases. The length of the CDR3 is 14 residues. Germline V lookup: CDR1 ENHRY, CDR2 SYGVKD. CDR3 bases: TGTGCCATCCAAGAAGGACGGATTAATTCACCCCTCCACTTT. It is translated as CAIQEGRINSPLHF.

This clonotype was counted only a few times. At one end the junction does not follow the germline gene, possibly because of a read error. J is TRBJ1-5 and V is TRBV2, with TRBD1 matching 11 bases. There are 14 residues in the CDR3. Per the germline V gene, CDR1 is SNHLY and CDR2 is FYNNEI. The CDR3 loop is CASSRTGGKQPQHF. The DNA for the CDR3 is TGTGCCAGCAGCAGGACAGGGGGCAAACAGCCCCAGCATTTT.

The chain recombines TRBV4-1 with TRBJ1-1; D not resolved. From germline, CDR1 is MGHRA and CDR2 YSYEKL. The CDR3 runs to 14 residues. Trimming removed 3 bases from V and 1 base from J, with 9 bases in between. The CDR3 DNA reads TGCGCCAGCAGCCAGATCGGCGGGAACACTGAAGCTTTCTTT. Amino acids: CASSQIGGNTEAFF.

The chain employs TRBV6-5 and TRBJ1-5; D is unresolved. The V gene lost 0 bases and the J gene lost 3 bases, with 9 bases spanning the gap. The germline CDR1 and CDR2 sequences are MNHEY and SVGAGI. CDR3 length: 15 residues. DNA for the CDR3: TGTGCCAGCAGTTACTCGAGCCGAGCCAATCAGCCCCAGCATTTT. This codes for CASSYSSRANQPQHF.

The CDR3 region has the DNA TGCAGTGCTCGACTAGCGGGAGGGCTCACTGGCACAGATACGCAGTATTTT. Its translation: CSARLAGGLTGTDTQYF. The gene calls are TRBV20-1 and TRBJ2-3; 14 bases are shared with TRBD2. The germline V gene has CDR1 DFQATT and CDR2 SNEGSKA (reference sequence). This CDR3 region has 17 residues. V shed 5 bases and J 1 base; nucleotides not matched to a gene: 8.

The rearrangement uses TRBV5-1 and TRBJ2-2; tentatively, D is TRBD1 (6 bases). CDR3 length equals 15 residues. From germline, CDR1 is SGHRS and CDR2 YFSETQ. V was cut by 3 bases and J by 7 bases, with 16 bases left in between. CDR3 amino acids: CASSSANVGGGELFF. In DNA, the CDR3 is TGCGCCAGCAGCTCTGCTAATGTAGGGGGCGGGGAGCTGTTTTTT.

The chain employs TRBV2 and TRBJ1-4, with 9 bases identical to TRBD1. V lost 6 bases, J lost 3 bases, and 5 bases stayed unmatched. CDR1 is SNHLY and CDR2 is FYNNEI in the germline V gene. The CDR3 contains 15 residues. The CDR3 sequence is CASSGTGRPNEKLFF. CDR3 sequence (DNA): TGTGCCAGCAGCGGGACAGGGAGGCCTAATGAAAAACTGTTTTTT.

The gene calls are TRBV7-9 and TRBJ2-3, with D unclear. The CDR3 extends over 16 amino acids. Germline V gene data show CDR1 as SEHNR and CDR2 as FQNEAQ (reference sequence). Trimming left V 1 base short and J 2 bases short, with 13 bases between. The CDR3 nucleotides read TGTGCCAGCAGCTTAGTGGTCGACGGTGCCACAGATACGCAGTATTTT. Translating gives CASSLVVDGATDTQYF. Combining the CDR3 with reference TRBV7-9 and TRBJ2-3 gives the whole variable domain DTGVSQNPRHKITKRGQNVTFRCDPISEHNRLYWYRQTLGQGPEFLTYFQNEAQLEKSRLLSDRFSAERPKGSFSTLEIQRTEQGDSAMYLCASSLVVDGATDTQYFGPGTRLTVL.

CDR3 nucleotides: TGTGCCAGCACTGGGACAGGGGAGGCCGGCTACACCTTC. Amino acid sequence: CASTGTGEAGYTF. The gene calls are TRBV7-6 and TRBJ1-2, with 10 positions matching TRBD1. The CDR3 sequence is 13 residues long. Trimming removed 7 bases from V and 8 bases from J; junction bases left unmatched: 7. Germline V CDR1 and CDR2: SGHVS, FNYEAQ.

The CDR3 nucleotides read TGTGCCAGCAGTGACAGGGTGGGCAATCAGCCCCAGCATTTT. Translation: CASSDRVGNQPQHF. The genes are TRBV2 and TRBJ1-5, with D tentatively TRBD1 (5 bases). CDR3 length: 14 amino acids. CDR1 and CDR2 (germline): SNHLY, FYNNEI. Trimming stripped 3 bases from V and 2 bases from J, with 8 bases between.

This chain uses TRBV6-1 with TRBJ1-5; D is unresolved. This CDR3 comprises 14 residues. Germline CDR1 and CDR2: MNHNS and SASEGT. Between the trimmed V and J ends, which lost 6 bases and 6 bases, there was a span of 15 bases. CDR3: CASSNSWEGQPQHF. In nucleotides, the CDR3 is TGTGCCAGCAGCAACAGCTGGGAGGGTCAGCCCCAGCATTTT.

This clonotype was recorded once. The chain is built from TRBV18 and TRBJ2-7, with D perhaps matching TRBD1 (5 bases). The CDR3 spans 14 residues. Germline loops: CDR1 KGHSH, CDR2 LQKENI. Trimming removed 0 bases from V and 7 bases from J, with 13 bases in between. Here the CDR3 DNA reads TGTGCCAGCTCACCACCTATTGCAGGGCGGGAGCAGTACTTC. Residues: CASSPPIAGREQYF.

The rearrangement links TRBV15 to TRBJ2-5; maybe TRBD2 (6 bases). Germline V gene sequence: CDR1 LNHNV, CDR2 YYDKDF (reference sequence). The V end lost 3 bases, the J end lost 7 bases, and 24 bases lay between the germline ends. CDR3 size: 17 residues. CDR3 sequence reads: CATSRGGTTMSMGTQYF. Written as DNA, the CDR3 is TGTGCCACCAGCAGGGGCGGGACGACAATGTCTATGGGGACCCAGTACTTC. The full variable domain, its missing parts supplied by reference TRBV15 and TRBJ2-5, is DAMVIQNPRYQVTQFGKPVTLSCSQTLNHNVMYWYQQKSSQAPKLLFHYYDKDFNNEADTPDNFQSRRPNTSFCFLDIRSPGLGDTAMYLCATSRGGTTMSMGTQYFGPGTRLLVL.